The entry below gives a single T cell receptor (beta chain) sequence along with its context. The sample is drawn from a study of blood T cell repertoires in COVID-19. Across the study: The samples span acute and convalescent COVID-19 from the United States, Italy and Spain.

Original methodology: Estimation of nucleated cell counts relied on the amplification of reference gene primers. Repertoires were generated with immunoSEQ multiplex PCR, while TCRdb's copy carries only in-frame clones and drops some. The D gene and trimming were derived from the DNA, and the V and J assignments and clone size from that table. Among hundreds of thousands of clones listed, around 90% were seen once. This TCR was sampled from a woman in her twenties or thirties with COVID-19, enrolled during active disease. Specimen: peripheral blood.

The CDR3 bases are TGTGCCAGCAGCGTAGGCGACAGGGGTAACTATGGCTACACCTTC. Translating it yields CASSVGDRGNYGYTF. The chain couples TRBV9 to TRBJ1-2, with 8 bases fitting TRBD1. This CDR3 is built from 15 residues. V was pared by 0 bases and J by 1 base, with 2 bases of the junction left unmatched. The germline CDR1 and CDR2 sequences are SGDLS and YYNGEE.